Shown below are 25 T cell receptor beta chains from a single sample sequenced in a study of blood T cells in healthy people across ages. The use of a sample-barcoded 5' primer and a J-beta primer mix characterized a second PCR of roughly 6 to 12 cycles. TCRdb reprocessed the 5' RACE reads via MiXCR and lists one record per CDR3 protein. The repertoire holds about a million distinct CDR3 sequences, under 50% seen once, with 13% in the top ten. The sequenced sample consisted of blood. The receptors stem from a man under 40 in good health.

The chain uses TRBV29-1 and TRBJ2-1; D remains ambiguous. This CDR3 is 11 amino acids long. Trimming took off 6 bases at V and 10 bases at J, with 13 bases between the two ends. Looked up from germline, CDR1 is SQVTM and CDR2 is ANQGSEA. CDR3 region: CSVADQREQFF. The DNA of the CDR3 is TGCAGCGTAGCCGACCAGAGAGAGCAGTTCTTC.

The V and J genes are TRBV5-1 and TRBJ2-1; the match to TRBD2 covers 10 bases. CDR3 length: 14 residues. V shed 5 bases, J shed 9 bases, and the junction held 8 bases outside the gene matches. Germline V gives CDR1 SGHRS, CDR2 YFSETQ. CDR3 region: CASRLAGGQFEQFF. As DNA, the CDR3 is TGCGCCAGCAGGTTAGCGGGGGGCCAATTTGAGCAGTTCTTC.

The CDR3 loop is CASSLQNFATSGRTDTQYF. The CDR3 DNA reads TGTGCCAGCAGCTTACAAAATTTTGCGACTAGCGGTCGCACAGATACGCAGTATTTT. J is TRBJ2-3 and V is TRBV7-2, with 9 bases aligning to TRBD2. V dropped 2 bases and J dropped 1; count of bases not matched to a gene: 13. The CDR3 has 19 amino acids. The germline V gene encodes CDR1 SGHTA and CDR2 FQGNSA. Together with reference TRBV7-2 and TRBJ2-3, the CDR3 gives the full variable domain: GAGVSQSPSNKVTEKGKDVELRCDPISGHTALYWYRQSLGQGLEFLIYFQGNSAPDKSGLPSDRFSAERTGGSVSTLTIQRTQQEDSAVYLCASSLQNFATSGRTDTQYFGPGTRLTVL.

This clonotype appeared a single time. The chain carries TRBV10-3 and TRBJ1-1; 8 bases map to TRBD1. The CDR3 length is 13 residues. J gave up 3 bases and V 10 bases, and 7 bases lay outside the gene matches. Germline CDR1 reads ENHRY; CDR2 reads SYGVKD. The CDR3 bases are TGTGCCACCATGACAGGGGTATACACTGAAGCTTTCTTT. It encodes CATMTGVYTEAFF.

In this sample, this clonotype turned up a few times. The CDR3 bases are TGCAGTGCTAGAGATTTAAGGAACGGAGCCTCCTACGAGCAGTACTTC. It translates to CSARDLRNGASYEQYF. The chain combines TRBV20-1 with TRBJ2-7; no clear D gene. There are 16 residues in the CDR3. CDR1 and CDR2 (germline): DFQATT, SNEGSKA (reference sequence). The V and J ends lost 0 bases and 0 bases respectively, with 15 bases between them.

This clonotype came up a few times. V usage is TRBV5-1 and J usage is TRBJ1-6, with D possibly TRBD1 on 5 matching bases. Trimming cost V 4 bases and J 0 bases, with 14 bases left between them. The CDR3 extends over 17 amino acids. Germline CDR1 reads SGHRS; CDR2 reads YFSETQ. The CDR3 spells CASSGERQSSYNSPLHF. The CDR3 DNA follows: TGCGCCAGCAGCGGGGAGCGACAGAGCTCCTATAATTCACCCCTCCACTTT.

The rearrangement joins TRBV6-5 to TRBJ2-4, with a weak D call TRBD1 (5 bases). The J call may not be correct, given that the DNA end is closer to TRBJ2-7. Germline CDR1 MNHEY, CDR2 SVGAGI. The CDR3 runs to 13 residues. The CDR3 coding sequence is TGTGCCAGCAATGGACACGGATCCTACGAGCAGTACTTC. Translation gives CASNGHGSYEQYF.

The chain is built from TRBV24-1 and TRBJ2-1, with unresolved D. V lost 3 bases and J 5 bases, leaving 13 bases between the germline ends. Germline V gives CDR1 KGHDR, CDR2 SFDVKD. This CDR3 is built from 15 residues. CDR3 bases: TGTGCCACCAGTGATCCCAAGGATCTACACAATGAGCAGTTCTTC. Translating it yields CATSDPKDLHNEQFF.

The rearrangement links TRBV7-2 to TRBJ2-4; perhaps D is TRBD1 or TRBD2 (5 bases each). Trimming stripped 3 bases from V and 9 bases from J, with 12 bases between. The CDR3 contains 13 residues. Germline V gene lookup returns CDR1 SGHTA and CDR2 FQGNSA. As DNA, the CDR3 is TGTGCCAGCAGCTTGGGGGTCGGTGCCATTCAGTACTTC. Translated, it gives CASSLGVGAIQYF.

The chain links TRBV5-1 to TRBJ1-1; 7 nucleotides line up with TRBD1. The V and J ends lost 5 bases and 0 bases, in that order; junction bases with no gene match: 7. The germline gives CDR1 SGHRS, CDR2 YFSETQ. This CDR3 region has 15 residues. In nucleotides, the CDR3 is TGCGCCAGCAGACAGGGGACATCGATGAACACTGAAGCTTTCTTT. Protein: CASRQGTSMNTEAFF.

A few counts support this clonotype. This sequence joins TRBV5-4 and TRBJ2-7, with 7 positions matching TRBD2. The closer fit of TRBJ2-5 to the DNA end suggests the J call may be wrong. Germline loops: CDR1 SGHNT, CDR2 YYREEE (reference sequence). The CDR3 is 13 amino acids. CDR3 DNA sequence: TGTGCCAGCAGCTCCTGGGAGGGGGAGACCCAGTACTTC. Encoded protein: CASSSWEGETQYF.

The sample holds many counts of this clonotype. The V call is TRBV7-2, the J call TRBJ2-4; possibly TRBD1 for D (6 bases). CDR1 and CDR2 from the germline V gene are SGHTA and FQGNSA. Trimming removed 3 bases at V and 11 bases at J, with 8 bases between. This CDR3 is 11 amino acids long. CDR3 loop: CASSFPGVQYF. CDR3 coding DNA: TGTGCCAGCAGCTTCCCAGGGGTTCAGTACTTC.

This sequence joins TRBV11-2 and TRBJ2-1; D is unresolved. The CDR3 covers 18 residues. Germline lookup yields CDR1 SGHAT and CDR2 FQNNGV. The V end lost 0 bases, the J end lost 7 bases, and 22 bases lay between the germline ends. The DNA for the CDR3 is TGTGCCAGCAGCTTAGATATAATTGCAGACTCGAAAAGGAATGAGCAGTTCTTC. Residues: CASSLDIIADSKRNEQFF.

The V gene is TRBV6-1, the J gene TRBJ1-2, with D unresolved. The ends were cut back, 3 bases at V and 5 bases at J, with 10 bases in the middle. Germline CDR1 is MNHNS and CDR2 is SASEGT. The CDR3 covers 13 residues. The CDR3 protein is CASSDLPVYGYTF. CDR3 coding DNA: TGTGCCAGCAGTGATCTGCCGGTTTATGGCTACACCTTC.

This clonotype has a handful of counts. The chain links TRBV5-1 to TRBJ2-7; D perhaps matches TRBD2 (7 bases). The germline CDR1 and CDR2 sequences are SGHRS and YFSETQ. Trimming took off 0 bases at V and 6 bases at J, with 13 bases between the two ends. The CDR3 is 14 residues long. Here the CDR3 reads CASSLEPGGLEQYF. CDR3 bases: TGCGCCAGCAGCTTGGAGCCCGGGGGGCTCGAGCAGTACTTC.

This chain connects TRBV12-3 or TRBV12-4 to TRBJ2-1, with a weak D call TRBD1 (6 bases). This CDR3 is built from 13 residues. V was trimmed by 5 bases and J by 9 bases, leaving 14 bases between them. This chain's CDR3 is CASSRDSGVEQFF. The CDR3 region has the DNA TGTGCCAGCAGTCGGGATTCAGGGGTTGAGCAGTTCTTC.

The chain couples TRBV7-9 to TRBJ1-4; maybe TRBD1 (6 bases). V dropped 5 bases and J dropped 14 bases, with 15 bases sitting between them. This CDR3 contains 12 residues. Looked up from germline, CDR1 is SEHNR and CDR2 is FQNEAQ (reference sequence). This chain's CDR3 is CASSNNQGNLFF. The DNA for the CDR3 is TGTGCCAGCAGCAATAACCAGGGGAATCTGTTTTTT.

A single count supports this clonotype. This clone may be a read error of a much larger clone one base away. The rearrangement uses TRBV10-3 and TRBJ2-7; D unclear. Per germline, CDR1 ENHRY and CDR2 SYGVKD. The CDR3 loop spans 13 amino acids. V shed 8 bases and J shed 11 bases, with 22 bases lying between them. The CDR3 is CAIGSWEEETEYF. The DNA for the CDR3 is TGTGCCATCGGGTCATGGGAAGAAGAGACCGAGTACTTC.

This clonotype has only a few counts. This chain connects TRBV27 to TRBJ2-3; D unclear. Germline V gene lookup returns CDR1 MNHEY and CDR2 SMNVEV (reference sequence). This CDR3 is built from 19 residues. The ends were cut back, 8 bases at V and 2 bases at J, with 29 bases in the middle. CDR3 amino acids: CASLPLGKGFLINTDTQYF. The CDR3 DNA reads TGTGCCAGCTTACCTTTGGGGAAGGGATTCCTGATAAACACAGATACGCAGTATTTT.

The chain has TRBV12-3 or TRBV12-4 and TRBJ1-2; D not certain. Trimming cost V 3 bases and J 4 bases, with 15 bases left between them. This CDR3 is built from 15 residues. The chain's CDR3 is CASSFLNFDGYGYTF. The CDR3, as DNA: TGTGCCAGCAGTTTCTTGAATTTCGACGGCTATGGCTACACCTTC.

V gene TRBV20-1 combines with J gene TRBJ2-4, with 10 positions matching TRBD2. The CDR3 has 14 residues. Germline trimming cut 3 bases from V and 7 bases from J; bases unmatched to any gene: 6. Germline V CDR1 and CDR2: DFQATT, SNEGSKA (reference sequence). The CDR3 nucleotides read TGCAGTGCTAGCCAGCGGGGGGGCCTGAACATTCAGTACTTC. This gives the protein CSASQRGGLNIQYF.

The V gene is TRBV20-1, the J gene TRBJ2-3; D ambiguous. V lost 6 bases, J lost 5 bases, and 12 bases lay in between. The CDR3 runs 12 residues. Germline loops: CDR1 DFQATT, CDR2 SNEGSKA (reference sequence). In nucleotides, the CDR3 is TGCAGTGCCCCCCTTGGGATAGATACGCAGTATTTT. Its protein is CSAPLGIDTQYF.

The V and J genes are TRBV5-1 and TRBJ1-2; weak D call: TRBD1 (6 bases). Germline loops: CDR1 SGHRS, CDR2 YFSETQ. The CDR3 sequence is 13 residues long. Trimming cost V 0 bases and J 6 bases, with 9 bases left between them. The CDR3 loop reads CASSLGSGDGYTF. In DNA form, the CDR3 reads TGCGCCAGCAGCTTGGGGTCAGGGGATGGCTACACCTTC.

This clonotype was seen ten or more times. The chain links TRBV27 to TRBJ2-1; possible D gene TRBD2, 5 bases. The CDR3 is 13 residues long. V shed 4 bases and J shed 3 bases, with 7 bases lying between them. The germline V gene encodes CDR1 MNHEY and CDR2 SMNVEV (reference sequence). Written as DNA, the CDR3 is TGTGCCAGCAGTTATGGAGGCTACAATGAGCAGTTCTTC. This gives the protein CASSYGGYNEQFF.

The chain recombines TRBV12-3 or TRBV12-4 with TRBJ2-7, with 8 positions matching TRBD2. J gave up 6 bases and V 5 bases, and 12 bases lay outside the gene matches. The CDR3 totals 15 residues. CDR3 coding DNA: TGTGCCAGCAGTCCAGGGACTAGTGGACCCATCGAGCAGTACTTC. This encodes CASSPGTSGPIEQYF.